This paragraph reports one TCR beta chain. What it binds is not known. Amplification targeted TCR beta CDR3 regions from RNA transcripts. The TCR CDR3 first-round RT-PCR relied on the HTBI primer set. Using its own MiXCR run on the multiplex PCR reads, TCRdb lists one record per CDR3 protein. The sample includes roughly 600,000 distinct CDR3 sequences, 14% of them seen just once. CDR1 is SQVTM, CDR2 ANQGSEA, per germline. The CDR3 has 15 residues. V was cut by 6 bases and J by 5 bases, with 19 bases left in between. Among ophthalmopathy patients, the Clinical Activity Score reached at least 3, the NOSPECS grade reached at least 4, and duration remained under 3 months. Each 10 ml fresh peripheral blood draw supplied the PBMCs. This entry comes from a study of T cells in Graves' hyperthyroidism and ophthalmopathy. Study-wide results and caveats: Model output signaled ophthalmopathy a median around 6.9 months ahead of onset. Most thyroid clonotypes with frequency above 0.001 were detected in blood.

The sequenced sample consisted of blood. This chain connects TRBV29-1 to TRBJ1-4, with D perhaps matching TRBD1 (5 bases). The sequence derives from a woman in her 50s with Graves' ophthalmopathy. The CDR3 DNA reads as TGCAGCGTCAAGGGGACTGTCGGAAAAAATGAAAAACTGTTTTTT. It translates to CSVKGTVGKNEKLFF.